This passage covers 22 T cell receptor beta chains from one sample sequenced in a study of blood T cell repertoires in COVID-19. Repertoires were generated with immunoSEQ multiplex PCR, while TCRdb's copy carries only in-frame clones and drops some. The table has about 190,000 clones, just under 90% seen once. The sequenced material came from peripheral blood. These TCRs come from a woman between 65 and 79 years old with COVID-19, enrolled during active disease.

The chain couples TRBV6-5 to TRBJ1-4; unclear D gene. Germline CDR1 is MNHEY and CDR2 is SVGAGI. Trimming removed 10 bases from V and 3 bases from J, with 15 bases in between. The CDR3 has 14 amino acids. CDR3 nucleotides: TGTGCCACCTCGGCGAGGGTACCTAATGAAAAACTGTTTTTT. It codes for CATSARVPNEKLFF.

The rearrangement joins TRBV12-5 to TRBJ2-6; no clear D. CDR1 and CDR2 from the germline V gene are LGHNT and FRNRAP. The CDR3 is 13 amino acids. V was clipped by 7 bases and J by 1 base, with 5 bases between them. The CDR3 spells CASAPSGANVLTF. The CDR3, as DNA: TGTGCTAGTGCCCCGTCTGGGGCCAACGTCCTGACTTTC.

The chain combines TRBV5-5 with TRBJ2-7; D not resolved. Germline CDR1 and CDR2: SGHKS and YYEKEE (reference sequence). This CDR3 comprises 13 residues. The germline V and J ends were trimmed by 1 base and 0 bases, with 5 bases remaining between them. In DNA form, the CDR3 reads TGTGCCAGCAGCTTGATTCGCTCCTACGAGCAGTACTTC. Its protein is CASSLIRSYEQYF.

The chain joins TRBV9 to TRBJ1-2, with D perhaps matching TRBD1 (6 bases). The CDR3 is 15 amino acids. V was trimmed by 4 bases and J by 5 bases, leaving 18 bases between them. Germline lookup yields CDR1 SGDLS and CDR2 YYNGEE. CDR3 residues: CASSLPSGGRYGYTF. CDR3 DNA sequence: TGTGCCAGCAGCCTCCCCTCCGGGGGGCGGTATGGCTACACCTTC.

CDR3 region: CASRGKRRGAFF. The CDR3 nucleotides are TGTGCCAGCAGAGGGAAGCGCCGGGGAGCTTTCTTT. J is TRBJ1-1 and V is TRBV28; D is unclear. Looked up from germline, CDR1 is MDHEN and CDR2 is SYDVKM. V was pared by 6 bases and J by 10 bases, with 15 bases between. The CDR3 loop spans 12 amino acids. The full variable domain, completed using reference TRBV28 and TRBJ1-1, is DVKVTQSSRYLVKRTGEKVFLECVQDMDHENMFWYRQDPGLGLRLIYFSYDVKMKEKGDIPEGYSVSREKKERFSLILESASTNQTSMYLCASRGKRRGAFFGQGTRLTVV.

This chain joins TRBV6-5 and TRBJ2-5; D possibly corresponds to TRBD1 (5 bases). CDR1 is MNHEY, CDR2 SVGAGI, per germline. V was pared by 6 bases and J by 5 bases, with 10 bases between. The CDR3 has 12 residues. As DNA, the CDR3 is TGTGCCAGCAGACAGGTCGGCGAGACCCAGTACTTC. Protein product: CASRQVGETQYF.

There are a few counts of this clone. V usage is TRBV19 and J usage is TRBJ2-7; 9 positions agree with TRBD2. Germline values: CDR1 LNHDA, CDR2 SQIVND (reference sequence). Germline trimming cut 5 bases from V and 5 bases from J; bases unmatched to any gene: 16. The CDR3 is 17 amino acids. The CDR3 DNA is TGTGCCAGTAGTCCCTCAGCTCTGGCGGGAGGGCCCCACGAGCAGTACTTC. Translating it yields CASSPSALAGGPHEQYF.

The chain carries TRBV7-3 and TRBJ1-5; D uncertain. The V and J ends lost 5 bases and 3 bases respectively, with 8 bases between them. CDR1 is SGHTA, CDR2 FQGTGA, per germline. This CDR3 is 13 amino acids long. The chain's CDR3 is CASSEPVNQPQHF. The CDR3 DNA follows: TGTGCCAGCAGCGAACCAGTCAATCAGCCCCAGCATTTT.

This chain connects TRBV11-3 to TRBJ1-2; no definite D call. CDR1 is SGHNT, CDR2 YENEEA, per germline. V was cut by 5 bases and J by 7 bases, with 14 bases left in between. The CDR3 consists of 13 residues. The CDR3 DNA reads as TGTGCCAGCAGCCCCTCCGGGTCGGGTGGCTACACCTTC. It yields the protein CASSPSGSGGYTF.

V gene TRBV9 combines with J gene TRBJ2-7; a weak D match, TRBD1 (6 bases). Germline CDR1 reads SGDLS; CDR2 reads YYNGEE. This CDR3 has 15 amino acids. The V end was cut by 0 bases, the J end by 3 bases, with 13 bases between. CDR3 protein: CASSVGPGEIYEQYF. The CDR3 nucleotides are TGTGCCAGCAGCGTAGGCCCAGGGGAAATCTACGAGCAGTACTTC. Full variable domain (rest looked up from reference TRBV9 and TRBJ2-7): DSGVTQTPKHLITATGQRVTLRCSPRSGDLSVYWYQQSLDQGLQFLIQYYNGEERAKGNILERFSAQQFPDLHSELNLSSLELGDSALYFCASSVGPGEIYEQYFGPGTRLTVT.

The rearrangement joins TRBV6-6 to TRBJ2-7, with 16 bases lining up with TRBD2. After removal of 5 bases from V and 1 base from J, the junction contained 8 bases not matched to a gene. Per the germline V gene, CDR1 is MNHNY and CDR2 is SVGAGI (reference sequence). This CDR3 is built from 18 residues. The DNA for the CDR3 is TGTGCCAGCAGTAGATCCGGGACTAGCGGGAGGGGATCCTACGAGCAGTACTTC. This sequence encodes CASSRSGTSGRGSYEQYF.

The rearrangement uses TRBV27 and TRBJ1-5; D may be TRBD1 (6 bases). From germline, CDR1 is MNHEY and CDR2 SMNVEV (reference sequence). V lost 5 bases, J lost 5 bases, and 10 bases lay in between. The CDR3 consists of 13 residues. For the CDR3, the DNA is TGTGCCAGCAGTAGGGGGTATGATCAGCCCCAGCATTTT. Its protein is CASSRGYDQPQHF.

The chain combines TRBV18 with TRBJ2-3; no reliable D call. Germline loops: CDR1 KGHSH, CDR2 LQKENI. Trimming cost V 3 bases and J 1 base, with 14 bases left between them. This CDR3 region has 16 residues. The CDR3 DNA sequence: TGTGCCAGCTCACCCTCCGTGGGTGAGGGCACAGATACGCAGTATTTT. It encodes CASSPSVGEGTDTQYF.

The CDR3 nucleotides read TGTGCCAGCTCCCAGACTTACAATGAGCAGTTCTTC. Encoded protein: CASSQTYNEQFF. The chain employs TRBV9 and TRBJ2-1; no clear D. V lost 7 bases and J lost 4, with 9 bases in between. The CDR3 runs 12 residues. Looked up from germline, CDR1 is SGDLS and CDR2 is YYNGEE.

The rearrangement joins TRBV28 to TRBJ1-6; D unresolved. The CDR3 spans 14 residues. Trimming shortened V by 4 bases and J by 7 bases, and 11 bases separated the two germline ends. Per germline, CDR1 MDHEN and CDR2 SYDVKM. This chain's CDR3 is CASSSNSHNSPLHF. DNA for the CDR3: TGTGCCAGCAGTTCGAACAGTCACAATTCACCCCTCCACTTT.

This chain connects TRBV6-1 to TRBJ1-5; 7 bases map to TRBD1. The CDR3 runs 15 residues. From germline, CDR1 is MNHNS and CDR2 SASEGT. V gave up 0 bases and J gave up 2 bases; unmatched junction bases: 1. This CDR3 reads CASSEATGGNQPQHF. The CDR3 bases are TGTGCCAGCAGTGAAGCAACAGGGGGCAATCAGCCCCAGCATTTT.

This CDR3 reads CASSQGTATFYEQYF. CDR3 coding DNA: TGTGCCAGCAGCCAAGGGACAGCAACCTTCTACGAGCAGTACTTC. This chain joins TRBV4-2 and TRBJ2-7; weak D call: TRBD1 (6 bases). Germline CDR1 reads LGHNA; CDR2 reads YNFKEQ. The CDR3 length is 15 residues. The germline V and J ends were trimmed by 1 base and 3 bases, with 13 bases remaining between them.

The chain couples TRBV15 to TRBJ1-5; D is unclear. Germline V lookup: CDR1 LNHNV, CDR2 YYDKDF (reference sequence). Trimming stripped 0 bases from V and 2 bases from J, with 2 bases between. The CDR3 sequence is 13 residues long. The CDR3, as DNA: TGTGCCACCAGCAGAGACGGCAATCAGCCCCAGCATTTT. It specifies CATSRDGNQPQHF.

The V and J genes are TRBV1 and TRBJ2-1; TRBD1 is taken as the D call from the table, unchecked against the DNA. TRBV1 counts as a pseudogene. This CDR3 comprises 14 residues. The DNA for the CDR3 is TGCACCAGCAGCCAAGAGTGGGCATGGGTTGAGCAGTTCTTC. This sequence encodes CTSSQEWAWVEQFF.

The chain uses TRBV19 and TRBJ2-5; the match to TRBD2 covers 14 bases. After removal of 5 bases from V and 7 bases from J, the junction contained 6 bases not matched to a gene. CDR3 length equals 15 residues. Germline CDR1 and CDR2: LNHDA and SQIVND (reference sequence). The CDR3 region is CASSAGTSGSGTQYF. The CDR3 region has the DNA TGTGCCAGTAGTGCCGGGACTAGCGGGAGTGGGACCCAGTACTTC.

The J gene is TRBJ2-3, the V gene TRBV7-2, with D tentatively TRBD2 (6 bases). The CDR3 loop spans 16 amino acids. V gave up 0 bases and J gave up 1 base, with 11 bases separating them. The germline CDR1 and CDR2 sequences are SGHTA and FQGNSA. CDR3 DNA: TGTGCCAGCAGCTTAGCGCTTCGCGGGGGCACAGATACGCAGTATTTT. This sequence encodes CASSLALRGGTDTQYF. The full variable domain, rest sourced from reference TRBV7-2 and TRBJ2-3, is GAGVSQSPSNKVTEKGKDVELRCDPISGHTALYWYRQSLGQGLEFLIYFQGNSAPDKSGLPSDRFSAERTGGSVSTLTIQRTQQEDSAVYLCASSLALRGGTDTQYFGPGTRLTVL.

The chain carries TRBV5-5 and TRBJ1-5; D is possibly TRBD1 (5 bases). Per the germline V gene, CDR1 is SGHKS and CDR2 is YYEKEE (reference sequence). V shed 4 bases and J shed 4 bases, with 24 bases lying between them. This CDR3 region has 18 residues. As DNA, the CDR3 is TGTGCCAGCAGCCCTTTTGTGGGGACCCCCGGGGGAAATCAGCCCCAGCATTTT. Its translation: CASSPFVGTPGGNQPQHF.